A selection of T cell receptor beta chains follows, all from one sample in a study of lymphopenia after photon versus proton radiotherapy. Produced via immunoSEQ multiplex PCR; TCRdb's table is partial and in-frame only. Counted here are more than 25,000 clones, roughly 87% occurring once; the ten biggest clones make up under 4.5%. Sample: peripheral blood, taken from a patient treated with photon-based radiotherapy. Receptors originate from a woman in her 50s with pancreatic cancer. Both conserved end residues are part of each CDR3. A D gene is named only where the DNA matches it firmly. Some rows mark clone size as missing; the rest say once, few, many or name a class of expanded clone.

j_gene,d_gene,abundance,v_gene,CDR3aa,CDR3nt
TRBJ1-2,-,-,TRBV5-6,CASSLAIGGLYGYTF,TGTGCCAGCAGTTTAGCGATAGGCGGCCTCTATGGCTACACCTTC
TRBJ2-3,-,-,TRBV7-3,CASRGGGDSTDTQYF,TGTGCCAGCAGAGGAGGCGGAGACAGCACAGATACGCAGTATTTT
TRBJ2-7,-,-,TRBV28,CASRGVGPKGYEQYF,TGTGCCAGCAGGGGGGTGGGGCCCAAGGGCTACGAGCAGTACTTC
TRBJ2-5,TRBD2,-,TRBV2,CASSTTSGQETQYF,TGTGCCAGCAGTACCACTAGCGGACAAGAGACCCAGTACTTC
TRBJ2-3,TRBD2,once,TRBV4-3,CASSQEGTRGADTQYF,TGCGCCAGCAGCCAAGAAGGGACTAGGGGAGCAGATACGCAGTATTTT
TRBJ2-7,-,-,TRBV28,CASSFGEQQYF,TGTGCCAGCAGTTTCGGGGAGCAGCAGTACTTC
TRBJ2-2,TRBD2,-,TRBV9,CASSAQTSGHPTVELFF,TGTGCCAGCAGCGCGCAGACTAGCGGGCATCCGACCGTGGAGCTGTTTTTT
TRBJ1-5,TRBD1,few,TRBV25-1,CASSGRDRDNQPQHF,TGTGCCAGCAGTGGGCGGGACAGGGACAATCAGCCCCAGCATTTT
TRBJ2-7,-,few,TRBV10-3,CAISEPPWAGRSYEQYF,TGTGCCATCAGTGAGCCCCCCTGGGCGGGCCGCTCCTACGAGCAGTACTTC
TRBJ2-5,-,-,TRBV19,CASRWLAQETQYF,TGTGCCAGTAGGTGGCTAGCACAAGAGACCCAGTACTTC
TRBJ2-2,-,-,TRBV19,CASSPGLLLTGELFF,TGTGCCAGTAGTCCGGGACTTCTCCTCACCGGGGAGCTGTTTTTT
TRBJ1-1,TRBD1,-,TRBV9,CASSPKVDRGTEAFF,TGTGCCAGCAGCCCCAAAGTTGACAGGGGGACTGAAGCTTTCTTT
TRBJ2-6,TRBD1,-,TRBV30,CAWSRQGSGANVLTF,TGTGCCTGGAGTCGACAGGGATCAGGGGCCAACGTCCTGACTTTC
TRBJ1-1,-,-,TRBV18,CASSPERVPAFF,TGTGCCAGCTCACCCGAGAGAGTCCCGGCTTTCTTT
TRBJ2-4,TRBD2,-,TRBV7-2,CASSLPGGSVNIQYF,TGTGCCAGCAGTTTGCCGGGAGGCTCTGTGAACATTCAGTACTTC
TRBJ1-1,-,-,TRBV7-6,CASSPGRMNTEAFF,TGTGCCAGCAGCCCGGGACGGATGAACACTGAAGCTTTCTTT
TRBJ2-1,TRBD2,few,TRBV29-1,CSAKGLAGGGTYNEQFF,TGCAGCGCCAAGGGACTAGCGGGAGGGGGAACCTACAATGAGCAGTTCTTC
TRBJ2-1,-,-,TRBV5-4,CASSLVPGTYNEQFF,TGTGCCAGCAGCTTGGTACCAGGAACCTACAATGAGCAGTTCTTC
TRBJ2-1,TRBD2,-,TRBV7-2,CASSLASGGPLSSYNEQFF,TGTGCCAGCAGCTTAGCTAGCGGGGGGCCCCTGAGCTCCTACAATGAGCAGTTCTTC
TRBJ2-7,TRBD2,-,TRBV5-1,CASSLAGLSYEQYF,TGCGCCAGCAGCCTAGCGGGCCTAAGCTACGAGCAGTACTTC
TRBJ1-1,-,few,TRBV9,CASSVGISGSVNTEAFF,TGTGCCAGCAGCGTAGGTATTTCTGGTTCCGTGAACACTGAAGCTTTCTTT
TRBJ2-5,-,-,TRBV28,CASRKDSQETQYF,TGTGCCAGCAGAAAGGACTCACAAGAGACCCAGTACTTC
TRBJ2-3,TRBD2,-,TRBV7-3,CASSLGLAGRADTQYF,TGTGCCAGCAGCTTAGGTCTAGCGGGAAGGGCAGATACGCAGTATTTT
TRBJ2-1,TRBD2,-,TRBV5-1,CASSSTSGSSYNEQFF,TGCGCCAGCAGCTCGACTAGCGGGAGCTCCTACAATGAGCAGTTCTTC
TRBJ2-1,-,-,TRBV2,CASTKGRSSYNEQFF,TGTGCCAGCACCAAGGGTCGGAGCTCCTACAATGAGCAGTTCTTC
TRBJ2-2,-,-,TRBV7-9,CASPRGGMTGAGTGELFF,TGTGCCAGCCCCCGCGGGGGTATGACAGGGGCCGGCACCGGGGAGCTGTTTTTT
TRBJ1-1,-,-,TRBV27,CASSSYGKNTEAFF,TGTGCCAGCAGTTCGTACGGTAAGAACACTGAAGCTTTCTTT
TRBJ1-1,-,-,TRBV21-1,CASSKAPGQVEAFF,TGTGCCAGCAGCAAAGCGCCGGGACAGGTTGAAGCTTTCTTT
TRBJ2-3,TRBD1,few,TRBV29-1,CSVEDREVADTQYF,TGCAGCGTTGAGGACAGGGAAGTAGCAGATACGCAGTATTTT
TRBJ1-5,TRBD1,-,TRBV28,CASSTTGGGNQPQHF,TGTGCCAGCAGTACTACAGGGGGTGGCAATCAGCCCCAGCATTTT
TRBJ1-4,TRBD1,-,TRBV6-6,CASRTRQGSNEKLFF,TGTGCCAGCCGTACTCGACAGGGTTCTAATGAAAAACTGTTTTTT
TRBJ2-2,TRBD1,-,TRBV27,CASSPTDRDGTGELFF,TGTGCCAGCAGCCCAACCGACAGGGATGGCACCGGGGAGCTGTTTTTT
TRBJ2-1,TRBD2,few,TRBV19,CASSIPPPTSGRSNEQFF,TGTGCCAGTAGTATTCCTCCACCTACTAGCGGGAGGTCGAATGAGCAGTTCTTC
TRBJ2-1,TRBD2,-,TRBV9,CASSVLGTSGSNEQFF,TGTGCCAGCAGCGTCCTCGGGACTAGCGGGAGTAATGAGCAGTTCTTC
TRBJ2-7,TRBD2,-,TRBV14,CASSRASGRSYEQYF,TGTGCCAGCAGCCGAGCTAGCGGGAGGTCCTACGAGCAGTACTTC
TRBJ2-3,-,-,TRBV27,CASSLKRDGGTQYF,TGTGCCAGCAGTTTAAAACGGGATGGAGGTACGCAGTATTTT
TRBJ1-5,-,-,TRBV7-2,CASSLGQSNQPQHF,TGTGCCAGCAGCCTCGGACAGAGCAATCAGCCCCAGCATTTT
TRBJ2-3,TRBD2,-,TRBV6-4,CASTLTSGNIDTQYF,TGTGCCAGCACCCTGACTAGCGGGAATATAGATACGCAGTATTTT
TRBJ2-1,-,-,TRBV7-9,CASSPGRSSYNEQFF,TGTGCCAGCAGCCCGGGACGGAGCTCCTACAATGAGCAGTTCTTC
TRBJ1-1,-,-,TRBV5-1,CASSGGVMNTEAFF,TGCGCCAGCAGCGGGGGGGTTATGAACACTGAAGCTTTCTTT
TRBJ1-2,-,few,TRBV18,CASSMLTGSYGYTF,TGTGCCAGCTCCATGCTAACAGGGAGCTATGGCTACACCTTC
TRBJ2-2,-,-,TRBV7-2,CASSLAPGGRGGELFF,TGTGCCAGCAGCTTAGCGCCAGGAGGGAGAGGCGGGGAGCTGTTTTTT
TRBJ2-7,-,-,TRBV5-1,CASSRDASSYEQYF,TGCGCCAGCAGCCGGGACGCAAGCTCCTACGAGCAGTACTTC
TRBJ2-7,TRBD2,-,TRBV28,CASSPSSASGRDKAYEQYF,TGTGCCAGCAGCCCTTCCTCGGCTAGCGGGAGGGATAAGGCTTACGAGCAGTACTTC
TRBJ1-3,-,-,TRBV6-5,CASSYGDSGNTIYF,TGTGCCAGCAGTTACGGGGACTCTGGAAACACCATATATTTT
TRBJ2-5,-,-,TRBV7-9,CASSLGGQTQETQYF,TGTGCCAGCAGCTTAGGCGGACAGACCCAAGAGACCCAGTACTTC
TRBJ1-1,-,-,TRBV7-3,CASSLSPAVRTEAFF,TGTGCCAGCAGCTTAAGTCCAGCGGTTAGGACTGAAGCTTTCTTT
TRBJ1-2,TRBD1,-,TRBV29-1,CSVFQTGDVNYGYTF,TGCAGCGTTTTCCAGACAGGGGATGTGAACTATGGCTACACCTTC
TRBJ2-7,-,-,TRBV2,CASRYGDYEQYF,TGTGCCAGCAGATACGGGGACTACGAGCAGTACTTC
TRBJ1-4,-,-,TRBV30,CAWSPRRGGNEKLFF,TGTGCCTGGAGTCCCCGGAGGGGAGGAAATGAAAAACTGTTTTTT
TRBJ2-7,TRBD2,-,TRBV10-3,CAISIGTSGREHEQYF,TGTGCCATCAGTATCGGGACTAGCGGGAGAGAACACGAGCAGTACTTC
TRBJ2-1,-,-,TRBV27,CASSLGNEQFF,TGTGCCAGCAGTTTGGGGAATGAGCAGTTCTTC
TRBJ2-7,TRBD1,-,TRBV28,CASSFHPDREPYEQYF,TGTGCCAGCAGTTTTCACCCGGACAGGGAACCCTACGAGCAGTACTTC
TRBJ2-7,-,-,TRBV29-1,CSVEGQGFPYEQYF,TGCAGCGTTGAAGGGCAGGGATTTCCCTACGAGCAGTACTTC
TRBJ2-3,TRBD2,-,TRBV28,CASSFPPGLADSTDTQYF,TGTGCCAGCAGTTTTCCCCCTGGACTAGCGGATAGCACAGATACGCAGTATTTT
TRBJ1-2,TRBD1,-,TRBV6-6,CASSYSGQEGYTF,TGTGCCAGCAGTTACTCCGGACAGGAGGGCTACACCTTC
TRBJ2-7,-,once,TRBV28,CASGSSLSYEQYF,TGTGCCAGCGGGTCCAGCCTCTCCTACGAGCAGTACTTC
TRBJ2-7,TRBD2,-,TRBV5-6,CASSSLAGGFYEQYF,TGTGCCAGCAGCTCCTTAGCGGGGGGGTTCTACGAGCAGTACTTC
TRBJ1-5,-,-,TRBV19,CASLPTGMGVKPQHF,TGTGCCAGCCTTCCGACAGGTATGGGGGTGAAGCCCCAGCATTTT